This record concerns one T cell receptor (beta chain) sequence. This clonotype showed up just a few times. This receptor's antigen is unknown. Within one base of it there is no much larger clone, and no base qualities were kept. The study was a case-control design nested within a healthcare worker cohort in London, UK, with weekly nasopharyngeal swab PCR tests and blood sampling. Healthcare workers were recruited during the week of the UK lockdown, between 23 and 31 March 2020, and followed weekly for up to 16 weeks. The library came from 5' RACE. TCRdb records NextSeq 500 as the sequencer. To correct for sequencing error and PCR bias, the TCR library protocol tagged individual cDNA molecules with unique molecular identifiers. TCR alpha and beta chains were both sequenced, and the abundances of alpha and beta sequences in each sample were closely correlated with each other. In the paper's pipeline: Decombinator V4 was used to annotate the V gene, J gene and CDR3 of the TCR sequences. TCRs were defined as expanded if a significant change between any two time points was detected under a Poisson model with p below 0.0001. TCR abundances were normalised to the total number of TCRs sequenced per sample and expressed as counts per million. MAIT TCRs were defined by TRAV1-2 paired with TRAJ12, TRAJ20 or TRAJ33, and iNKT TCRs by TRAV10 paired with TRAJ18. A search of VDJdb, accessed on 1 November 2021, was run for TCRs annotated to CMV, EBV and SARS-CoV-2, with TCRs annotated for multiple antigens excluded. The public reads were run again by TCRdb, first through fastp at Q25 and then through MiXCR, and only productive beta chains were kept. Identical CDR3 proteins give one entry, which carries the most common genes and DNA. These V and J calls rely on TCRdb rather than the paper's analysis. This sample has 29,000 or so distinct CDR3 sequences in its table, and 4.5% of those were observed once. Together, the top ten hold 5.5% to 7.5% of the sample.

The CDR3 holds 16 amino acids from the cysteine to the phenylalanine. CDR3 DNA is the only sequence kept; it has 48 bases, read in frame from the first base. A distance of 18 bases separates the germline ends of V and J, which lose 0 bases and 9 bases respectively. CDR1 and CDR2 are drawn from the germline V gene (reference sequence): LNHNV, YYDKDF. This entry belongs to a study of early T cells in non-severe SARS-CoV-2 infection listed by TCRdb under 2021. For the wider study: TCR sequencing used bulk RNA from unsorted whole blood, so alpha and beta chains could not be paired.

Broad study findings and their caveats: Matching against VDJdb was skewed toward anti-spike CD8 responses, likely underestimated virus-specific expansions, and missed private and CD4 specificities.

The source of this sequence is an adult who was a healthcare worker with PCR-confirmed SARS-CoV-2 infection or an uninfected control (not recorded which). Source material: whole blood. The chain is encoded by TRBV15 joined to TRBJ2-1; tentative D gene TRBD2, with 6 bases matching. The DNA reads as follows: TGTGCCACCAGCAGAGATATGGAGGGACTGCGGGGTGAGCAGTTCTTC. Translated, it gives CATSRDMEGLRGEQFF. Supplemented by the reference TRBV15 and TRBJ2-1 proteins around the CDR3, the complete variable domain is DAMVIQNPRYQVTQFGKPVTLSCSQTLNHNVMYWYQQKSSQAPKLLFHYYDKDFNNEADTPDNFQSRRPNTSFCFLDIRSPGLGDTAMYLCATSRDMEGLRGEQFFGPGTRLTVL.